This T cell receptor (beta chain) was recovered during a study of shared clonotypes between healthy human individuals. Study-level results: Memory subsets generally showed lower estimated richness than naive subsets. At large depth, rarefaction still showed sorted-subset sequencing to be incomplete.

Germline loops: CDR1 MNHEY, CDR2 SMNVEV (reference sequence). The V gene lost 5 bases and the J gene lost 0 bases, with 10 bases spanning the gap. The CDR3 length is 15 residues. In the case of this clone: Its antigen remains unknown.

Per sorted-subset replicate PCR, input was around 200 ng DNA, representing tens of thousands of T cell genomes. Per the authors' pipeline: Junction-only sequences without quality scores were provided by ImmunoSEQ, so filtering was different. Assay used: immunoSEQ multiplex PCR; TCRdb lists only in-frame clones, some missing. That table furnishes V, J and clone size, whereas the DNA furnished D and trimming. This repertoire shows about 680,000 clones, approximately 90% found once; its top ten account for approximately 24%. It was CD45RO-negative cells, positively selected for CCR7, that made up naive CD8 cells, with terminally differentiated effector memory CD45RA+ cells excluded.

Sequenced sample: naive CD8+ T cells sorted from blood. The chain is built from TRBV27 and TRBJ1-4; D is possibly TRBD1 (5 bases). The receptor was isolated from a man under 40 in good health. The CDR3 is CASSQGHTTNEKLFF. As DNA, the CDR3 is TGTGCCAGCAGTCAAGGACATACAACTAATGAAAAACTGTTTTTT.